This T cell receptor (delta chain) was observed in a study of delta chains in infants with herpesvirus infections. Across the whole study: Postnatally CMV-infected infants were checked for a public fetal Vdelta1/Vgamma8 clonotype. Regarding the study as a whole: Later infection age appeared linked to lower public-clonotype frequency among Vdelta1 cells. About 20% of the 18 CMV-infected infants carried the public Vdelta1 clonotype, including one congenital. Caveat: small sample size and no race- or environment-matched controls.

The CDR3 is 19 residues long. The germline CDR1 and CDR2 sequences are TSWWSYY and QGS. V was shortened by 2 bases and J by 0 bases, with 22 bases between the two germline ends. Reverse transcription of PBMC RNA used primers specific for the gamma and delta chains. TCRdb reapplied CATT to the RT-PCR reads. This sample has about 1,300 delta-chain clones, with 34% found just once. Worth noting for this clone: Its antigen is unidentified. The protein recorded in TCRdb matches a much larger clone and deviates from this DNA's translation at residue 7, suggesting a read error; the protein here is obtained by translating the DNA.

The rearrangement joins TRDV1 to TRDJ1; no reliable D call. This receptor was obtained from a human donor who was a Ugandan infant, either HIV-exposed or HIV-unexposed (not recorded which). The sequenced sample was peripheral blood, obtained at time point 1 of longitudinal follow-up. The CDR3 reads CALGESCNFKAFYTDKLIF. In nucleotides, the CDR3 is TGTGCTCTTGGGGAAAGTTGTAACTTCAAAGCCTTTTACACCGATAAACTCATCTTT.